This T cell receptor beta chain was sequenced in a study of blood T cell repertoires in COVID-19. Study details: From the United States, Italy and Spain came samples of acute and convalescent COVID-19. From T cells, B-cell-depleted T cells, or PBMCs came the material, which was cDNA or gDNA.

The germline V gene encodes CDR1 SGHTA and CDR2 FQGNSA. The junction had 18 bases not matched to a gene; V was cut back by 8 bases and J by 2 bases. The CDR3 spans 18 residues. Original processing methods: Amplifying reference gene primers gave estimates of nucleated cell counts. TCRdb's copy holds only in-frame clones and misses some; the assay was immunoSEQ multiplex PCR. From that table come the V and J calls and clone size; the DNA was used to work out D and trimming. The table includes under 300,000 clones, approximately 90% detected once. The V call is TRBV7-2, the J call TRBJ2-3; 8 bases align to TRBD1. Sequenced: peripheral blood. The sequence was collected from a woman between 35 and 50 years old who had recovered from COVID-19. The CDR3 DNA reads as TGTGCCAGCCCTCGGGCAGGGGGCCCAAACCCGTCCACAGATACGCAGTATTTT. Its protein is CASPRAGGPNPSTDTQYF. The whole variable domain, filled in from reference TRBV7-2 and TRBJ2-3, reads GAGVSQSPSNKVTEKGKDVELRCDPISGHTALYWYRQSLGQGLEFLIYFQGNSAPDKSGLPSDRFSAERTGGSVSTLTIQRTQQEDSAVYLCASPRAGGPNPSTDTQYFGPGTRLTVL.